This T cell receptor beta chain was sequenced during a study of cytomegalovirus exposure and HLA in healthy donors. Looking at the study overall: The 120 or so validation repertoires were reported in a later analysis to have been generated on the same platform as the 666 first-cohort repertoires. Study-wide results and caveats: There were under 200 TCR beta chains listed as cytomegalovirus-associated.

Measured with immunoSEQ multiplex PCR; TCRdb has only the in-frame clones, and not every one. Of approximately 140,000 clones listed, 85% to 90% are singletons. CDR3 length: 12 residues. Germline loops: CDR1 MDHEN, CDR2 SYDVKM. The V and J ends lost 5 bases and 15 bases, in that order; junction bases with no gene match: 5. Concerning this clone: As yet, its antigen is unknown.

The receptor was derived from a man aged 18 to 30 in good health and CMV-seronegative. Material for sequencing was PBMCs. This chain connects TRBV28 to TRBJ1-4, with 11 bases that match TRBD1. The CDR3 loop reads CASSPDRGRMFF. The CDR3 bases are TGTGCCAGCAGTCCGGACAGGGGGCGGATGTTTTTT.